These 12 T cell receptor beta chains share one sample of origin, sequenced in a study of cytomegalovirus exposure and HLA in healthy donors. This PCR relied on a set of 60 Vbeta primers and 13 Jbeta primers. Assay: immunoSEQ multiplex PCR; the TCRdb copy retains only in-frame clones and omits some. The data contain 90,000 or so clones, approximately 80% of them seen just once; the ten biggest clones take up about 34%. The source material was PBMCs. These receptors came from a man aged 45-65 years in good health and CMV-seropositive.

V usage is TRBV5-1 and J usage is TRBJ2-7; possibly TRBD1 for D (6 bases). Germline V lookup: CDR1 SGHRS, CDR2 YFSETQ. The CDR3 is made up of 13 amino acids. V gave up 4 bases and J gave up 3 bases, with 11 bases separating them. CDR3 sequence (DNA): TGCGCCAGCAGCCGGGACACTCTCTACGAGCAGTACTTC. It codes for CASSRDTLYEQYF.

V usage is TRBV19 and J usage is TRBJ2-7, with D maybe TRBD1 (6 bases). The CDR3 length is 14 residues. The germline V gene has CDR1 LNHDA and CDR2 SQIVND (reference sequence). The germline V and J ends were trimmed by 7 bases and 0 bases, with 13 bases remaining between them. The CDR3 nucleotides are TGTGCCAGTACTCAACAGGGAAGCTCCTACGAGCAGTACTTC. Translation gives CASTQQGSSYEQYF.

V and J are TRBV5-1 and TRBJ1-1; possibly TRBD1 for D (6 bases). With 4 bases removed from V and 6 bases from J, the gap between germline ends came to 16 bases. The CDR3 runs 14 residues. Germline V gene data show CDR1 as SGHRS and CDR2 as YFSETQ. CDR3 nucleotide sequence: TGCGCCAGCAGCAAGGGCCAGGGGAGCGCTGAAGCTTTCTTT. Its translation: CASSKGQGSAEAFF.

This clone was observed a handful of times. V is TRBV5-4 and J is TRBJ2-1; TRBD1 might be the D (6 bases). The CDR3 is 13 amino acids. V lost 3 bases to trimming and J lost 7 bases, with 11 bases between them. Germline V gene sequence: CDR1 SGHNT, CDR2 YYREEE (reference sequence). CDR3 in amino acids: CASSYIQGNEQFF. The CDR3 DNA reads as TGTGCCAGCAGCTACATCCAGGGGAATGAGCAGTTCTTC.

V and J are TRBV7-3 and TRBJ2-1; 12 bases fit TRBD2. Germline V gives CDR1 SGHTA, CDR2 FQGTGA. The CDR3 consists of 17 residues. V was clipped by 5 bases and J by 8 bases; unmatched bases: 13. The CDR3 DNA follows: TGTGCCAGCAGCCCGCAGCTAGCGGGAGGGCCGGTCCATGAGCAGTTCTTC. It encodes CASSPQLAGGPVHEQFF.

This chain uses TRBV7-9 with TRBJ2-5, with D maybe TRBD2 (6 bases). V was cut by 6 bases and J by 0 bases, with 14 bases left in between. The CDR3 totals 15 residues. The germline CDR1 and CDR2 sequences are SEHNR and FQNEAQ (reference sequence). CDR3 in amino acids: CASRHNRDYQETQYF. CDR3 bases: TGTGCCAGCAGACACAATCGGGACTACCAAGAGACCCAGTACTTC.

The V and J genes are TRBV5-4 and TRBJ2-5; D is uncertain. CDR3 length: 13 residues. Trimming removed 4 bases from V and 5 bases from J, with 12 bases in between. The germline CDR1 and CDR2 sequences are SGHNT and YYREEE (reference sequence). For the CDR3, the DNA is TGTGCCAGCAGCCCCGGCGGTGGGGAGACCCAGTACTTC. It translates to CASSPGGGETQYF. The full variable domain, its missing parts supplied by reference TRBV5-4 and TRBJ2-5, is ETGVTQSPTHLIKTRGQQVTLRCSSQSGHNTVSWYQQALGQGPQFIFQYYREEENGRGNFPPRFSGLQFPNYSSELNVNALELDDSALYLCASSPGGGETQYFGPGTRLLVL.

The chain uses TRBV30 and TRBJ1-1, with 8 bases fitting TRBD1. The germline gives CDR1 GTSNPN, CDR2 SVGIG (reference sequence). The V segment lost 0 bases and the J segment 10 bases; nucleotides outside the gene matches: 7. This CDR3 region has 13 residues. The CDR3: CAWSVRGRGRAFF. The DNA of the CDR3 is TGTGCCTGGAGTGTACGGGGCAGGGGGCGAGCTTTCTTT.

A single count supports this clone. This chain joins TRBV7-2 and TRBJ1-2; unclear D gene. The CDR3 consists of 13 residues. V shed 5 bases and J shed 5 bases, with 12 bases lying between them. Germline V gene sequence: CDR1 SGHTA, CDR2 FQGNSA. The CDR3 protein is CASSPGTIYGYTF. CDR3 nucleotide sequence: TGTGCCAGCAGCCCAGGAACGATTTATGGCTACACCTTC.

The V gene is TRBV20-1, the J gene TRBJ2-7, with TRBD2 identical over 7 bases. Germline CDR1 DFQATT, CDR2 SNEGSKA (reference sequence). This CDR3 region has 11 residues. Trimming cost V 3 bases and J 9 bases; bases outside gene matches: 5. Here the CDR3 reads CSARGTGGQYF. The CDR3 nucleotides read TGCAGTGCTAGGGGCACGGGGGGGCAGTACTTC.

V and J are TRBV11-2 and TRBJ2-3, with D tentatively TRBD2 (6 bases). With 0 bases removed from V and 6 bases from J, the gap between germline ends came to 10 bases. The CDR3 sequence is 14 residues long. Germline CDR1 is SGHAT and CDR2 is FQNNGV. This chain's CDR3 is CASSLEASGDTQYF. CDR3 nucleotides: TGTGCCAGCAGCTTAGAAGCGAGCGGGGATACGCAGTATTTT.

J is TRBJ1-2 and V is TRBV6-1, with 9 bases lining up with TRBD1. This CDR3 contains 13 residues. Per germline, CDR1 MNHNS and CDR2 SASEGT. The V and J ends lost 4 bases and 8 bases, in that order; junction bases with no gene match: 5. CDR3: CASSAQGAKGYTF. The CDR3 DNA reads as TGTGCCAGCAGTGCACAGGGGGCTAAAGGCTACACCTTC.